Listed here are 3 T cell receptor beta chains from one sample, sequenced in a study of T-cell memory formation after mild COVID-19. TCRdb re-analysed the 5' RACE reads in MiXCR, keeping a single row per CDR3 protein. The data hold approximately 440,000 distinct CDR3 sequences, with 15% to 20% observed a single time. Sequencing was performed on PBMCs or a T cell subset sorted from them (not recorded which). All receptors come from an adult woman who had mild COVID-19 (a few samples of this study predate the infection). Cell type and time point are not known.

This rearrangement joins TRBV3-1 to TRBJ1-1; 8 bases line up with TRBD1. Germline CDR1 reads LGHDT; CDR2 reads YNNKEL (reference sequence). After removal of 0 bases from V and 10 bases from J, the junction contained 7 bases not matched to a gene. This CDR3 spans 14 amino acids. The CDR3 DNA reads TGTGCCAGCAGCCAAGATTACAACAGGGGGAGAGCTTTCTTT. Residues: CASSQDYNRGRAFF.

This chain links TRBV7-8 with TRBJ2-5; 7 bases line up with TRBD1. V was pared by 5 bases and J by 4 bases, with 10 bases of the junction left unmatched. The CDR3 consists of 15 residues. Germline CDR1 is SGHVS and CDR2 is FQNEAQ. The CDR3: CASSTRQGALETQYF. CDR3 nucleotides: TGTGCCAGCAGCACACGACAGGGAGCACTAGAGACCCAGTACTTC.

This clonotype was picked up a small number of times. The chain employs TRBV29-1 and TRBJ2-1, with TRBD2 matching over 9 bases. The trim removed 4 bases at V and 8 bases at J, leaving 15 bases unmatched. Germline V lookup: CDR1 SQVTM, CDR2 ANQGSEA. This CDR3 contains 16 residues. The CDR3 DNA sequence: TGCAGCGTTGCAACTGTTAGCGGGAGTTGGAAGGATGAGCAGTTCTTC. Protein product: CSVATVSGSWKDEQFF.